This record looks at one T cell receptor beta chain sequence and its context. Which antigen it targets is not known. No base qualities exist here, and no much larger clone lies one base off it. The CDR3 contains 16 residues, cysteine and phenylalanine counted. Only CDR3 DNA remains: 48 bases, in frame from the first base. For this chain, trimming is 3 bases at the V end and 6 bases at the J end, and the number of junction bases without a gene match is 7. The germline V gene provides CDR1 KGHSH and CDR2 LQKENI. The entry originates in a study of blood T cell repertoires in COVID-19 (dated by TCRdb to 2018 to 2021). About the investigation overall: Collaborator samples came from the United States, Italy and Spain and covered acute and convalescent phases of COVID-19. The samples were drawn from two sources: the first 160 participants of the ongoing ImmuneRACE study, and 1,000 to 1,500 subjects contributed by 6 global collaborators. The repertoires were released in a freely available public database intended as a resource for research on the immune response to SARS-CoV-2. Where available, HLA class I and class II types were obtained from metadata supplied by the sample provider rather than from assay-based typing. The material from the prospective study consisted of cDNA or gDNA derived from T cells, B-cell-depleted T cells, or PBMCs. The dataset comprised deeply sampled blood TCRbeta repertoires from subjects exposed to, actively infected with, or recovered from COVID-19. Sample metadata almost always included a de-identified subject ID, COVID-19 status, age in years and sex. General findings and caveats noted by the study authors: Clinical and demographic metadata were provided uncurated, with the amount varying by source and participant.

Collaborating institutions collected whole blood in K2EDTA tubes following their own protocols. For TCRbeta analysis, collaborators shipped samples in one of three forms: frozen whole blood, isolated PBMCs, or DNA extracted from either of those sample types. The immunoSEQ Assay, a bias-controlled multiplex PCR, was used to amplify TCRbeta CDR3 regions from genomic DNA. Per the authors' processing: Within the assay, amplification of reference gene primers was used to estimate how many nucleated cells each sample contained. To quantify the absolute abundance of each unique TCRbeta CDR3 rearrangement, sequence reads were collapsed and filtered. For each sample, productive Simpson clonality was calculated by taking the square root of Simpson's diversity index across productive rearrangements. TCRdb obtained this table from immuneACCESS and retained in-frame rearrangements with V and J assigned. These tables miss some clones; where compared with another copy, unresolved V genes account for less than half of the shortfall, and the remainder is unexplained. From that table come the V and J calls and clone size; the DNA was used to work out D and trimming. The sample table holds 190,000 or so clones, of which roughly 84% were seen once. Together, the top ten hold roughly 9.2% of the sample.

Recombination linked TRBV18 to TRBJ2-2; 10 nucleotides in the junction match TRBD1. The sample taken for sequencing was peripheral blood. The clonotype was recovered from a woman of 80 years or more with acute or convalescent COVID-19. Here the CDR3 is given as CASSPPTGGASGELFF. The nucleotides are TGTGCCAGCTCACCCCCGACAGGGGGCGCCTCCGGGGAGCTGTTTTTT.